The text below deals with one T cell receptor beta chain. The antigen it recognizes is unknown. No base-level quality is on record; no much larger clone is a single base apart. The method was the immunoSEQ multiplex PCR assay. For the multiplex PCR, a mixture combining 60 forward primers for TCR Vbeta segments and 13 reverse primers for TCR Jbeta segments was used. The CDR3 region of rearranged TCR beta genes was amplified from genomic DNA with a multiplex PCR assay. Amplified TCR beta libraries were sequenced as 87-base-pair reads on the Illumina HiSeq System. On the authors' methods: A later analysis tallied roughly 78 million unique TCR beta chains across the approximately 670 repertoires, and about 10 million of those chains were shared by two or more donors. To remove PCR and sequencing errors, raw reads were error-corrected and collapsed into unique sequences using a nearest-neighbor algorithm that merged closely related sequences. CDR3 sequences were aligned to IMGT reference sequences to assign V, D and J gene segments. Each retained sequence needed at least a six-nucleotide match to both a V gene segment and a J gene segment. Rearrangements were classified as productive when the CDR3 lacked stop codons and remained in frame with V and J, and all other rearrangements were classified as non-productive. CDR3 was defined according to IMGT convention as the region running from the second conserved V-encoded cysteine to the conserved J-encoded phenylalanine. Sequences without an unambiguous match to a single V gene segment were excluded from the earlier analysis of about 600 of the donors. In an earlier analysis of 450 to 700 of the donors, V segments were called functional above 56.7% productive rearrangements and were called segregating when the between-donor standard deviation exceeded 5%. A statistical classification framework was built to diagnose cytomegalovirus status from the catalog of TCR beta chain sequences. A later analysis assigned V and J genes by comparing TCR nucleotide sequences with IMGT/GENE-DB human TR gene sequences. The TCRdist pipeline was used in a later analysis to assign CDR3 sequences and most-parsimonious VDJ recombination scenarios. In a later analysis, each TCR beta chain was defined by its CDR3 amino acid sequence together with its V-gene family, and reads without a unique V-gene family were excluded. As a way to deal with suspected cross-contamination and a sequencing artifact, a later analysis dropped 500 to 700 nucleotide sequences that were highly shared and had low generation probability. In a later analysis, a clonal expansion index was calculated for each public chain from normalized within-repertoire ranks of inferred template counts. Generation probabilities in a later analysis came from a VDJ recombination model fitted to out-of-frame rearrangements, and those results were checked against IGoR. In a later analysis, TCR-TCR, TCR-HLA and TCR-CMV co-occurrence was scored with hypergeometric tests, and a repertoire-size bias correction was applied to TCR pairs. To estimate false discovery rates, a later analysis permuted the HLA or CMV assignments 20 times. A later analysis grouped co-occurring TCRs with DBSCAN, adding TCRdist sequence similarity when clustering within HLA-allele-positive subsets. Repertoires with fewer than 30,000 or more than 120,000 public chains were left out of co-occurrence clustering, as were about five repertoires with anomalous nucleotide sharing. TCRdb limited this immuneACCESS table to in-frame rearrangements with V and J called. A share of clones is missing; checked studies link under half to unresolved V genes, and the rest is unexplained. The V and J calls and clone size were taken over from that table, and D and trimming were inferred from the DNA. For this sample there are 100,000 to 120,000 clones; 67% appear just once. About 7.7% of the sample goes to the ten largest clones.

The cohort comprised some 700 healthy bone marrow donors. Cohort members were all nominally healthy when sampled, although unrecorded immune exposures were likely present. The donor tested CMV seropositive, placing the donor among the 290 or so seropositive members of the cohort. A peripheral blood sample was collected from each donor, and TCR beta sequencing was performed on peripheral blood mononuclear cells. Genomic DNA extraction from the blood cell samples was performed with the Qiagen DNeasy Blood Extraction Kit. This sample is drawn from a study of cytomegalovirus exposure and HLA in healthy donors listed by TCRdb under 2017. Background on the whole study: An earlier analysis of about 530 of the donors reported 250 to 300 Gb of sequence data and 117 million unique TCR beta sequences obtained from roughly 180 million T cells. An early release that covered about 600 HLA-typed donors contained around 300 gigabases of sequencing data and roughly 84 million unique TCR sequences. Among the roughly 410 genotyped donors, more than 70% belonged to the genetic ancestry cluster associated with self-reported Caucasian donors. The study aimed to test whether signatures of past pathogen exposure could be identified by cataloging public T cell receptors. Using immunosequencing, the study profiled T cell repertoires from about 620 subjects and related those repertoires to cytomegalovirus serostatus. Along with the roughly 670-subject first cohort, a separate validation cohort of some 130 different subjects was used. The study combined high-throughput TCR immunosequencing, statistical association of individual TCRs with disease status, and machine learning to predict cytomegalovirus infection status. A later analysis re-examined previously published TCR beta repertoires from hundreds of donors and added high-resolution HLA genotyping to investigate patterns of TCR occurrence. Rather than using new phenotypic data, the later analysis identified candidate immune exposures from TCR beta sequences and from how often those sequences occurred across donors. To decide whether each TCR beta V gene segment behaved as functional or pseudogenic, an earlier analysis of several hundred of the donors relied on high-throughput TCR beta sequencing. Donor age, sex, ethnicity and CMV serostatus were compiled alongside the repertoire data. In a later genetic analysis, genome-wide SNP genotypes for about three fifths of the roughly 670 donors were used, and that subset was treated as a discovery cohort. Every repertoire in the discovery cohort had been generated on one and the same sequencing platform. HLA typing covered class I and class II loci at four-digit resolution. The number of typed donors differed by locus: 629-630 for A, B, C, DRB1 and DQB1; some 500 for DQA1; around 580 for DPA1; and some 430 for DPB1. About five DR-DQ haplotypes were handled as single units for association and clustering because linkage in the cohort was strong. Among roughly 400 genotyped donors of the cohort, an average of approximately 240,000 unique TCR beta nucleotide sequences was sequenced per donor, of which 15% to 20% were non-productive.

The CDR3 numbers 14 residues from cysteine through phenylalanine. CDR3 DNA is the only sequence kept; it has 42 bases, read in frame from the first base. The germline V gene (reference sequence) specifies MNHNY as CDR1 and SVGAGI as CDR2. V loses 6 bases, J loses 1 base, and the germline ends lie 10 bases apart. The investigation overall reported the following: While some public TCRs were present in many individuals, most TCR sequences turned up only very rarely across donors. The earlier analysis of approximately 540 of the donors excluded 15 to 20 rarely observed V segments, including chromosome 9 orphons, because counts were too low. According to the authors, the approach could potentially be generalized to other disease states and immunological phenotypes. Sequencing depth was assumed to be roughly uniform across donors in the presence/absence analyses, though that assumption may not hold. A group of highly shared sequence variants was considered likely to be a technical artifact of the sequencing pipeline. When HLA alleles, especially DR and DQ, strongly co-occurred, attributing TCR associations to individual alleles was difficult. At a false discovery rate of 0.05, a later analysis linked approximately 18,000 TCR beta sequences to specific HLA alleles. A later analysis found that TCR association rates varied across HLA loci, with DRB1 alleles showing the most associated TCRs and HLA-C alleles the fewest. In both the original and validation cohorts, the classifier was reported to diagnose cytomegalovirus status with high specificity and sensitivity. Some IMGT-functional V segments, including TRBV6-2 and TRBV6-3, could not be told apart with the 87-base-pair reads, so those segments were excluded. Three of the identified cytomegalovirus-associated TCR beta chains were confirmed in vitro to be specific for cytomegalovirus antigens. According to a later genetic analysis, donors in an Asian-associated ancestry cluster had fewer N-insertions in productive TCRs than the approximately 650-donor mean. In a later genetic analysis, a missense DCLRE1C variant was associated with V-gene and J-gene trimming of TCR beta chains, and the association was replicated in an independent cohort. HLA typing was unavailable for some donors at each locus, so association tests used only the typed subset. Linkage disequilibrium might explain the correlated functional status among segregating V segments, but an unknown experimental factor could not be excluded. Only TCR beta chains were sequenced in this cohort, and the absence of alpha or paired-chain data limited detectable features. According to a later analysis, most CMV-associated TCR beta chains appeared to be HLA-restricted, and the HLA associations seemed to be driven largely by CMV exposure. In an earlier analysis of more than 450 of the donors, most TCR beta V segments were observed in productive rearrangements about 87% or about 30% of the time, broadly matching IMGT annotations. In a later analysis, HLA-associated TCR beta chains showed more clonal expansion and lower generation probabilities than non-associated chains that were equally common. The study gave a list of 150 to 200 TCR beta chains associated with cytomegalovirus. A later analysis reported that several top co-occurrence clusters appeared linked to parvovirus B19, influenza, CMV and Epstein-Barr virus. A further reported finding was that TCR beta sequences accurately predicted the HLA-A and HLA-B alleles for most subjects in the first cohort. For the cohort, immune exposure information was limited to CMV serostatus.

The V and J segments used are TRBV6-6 and TRBJ1-5, with no confidently assigned D gene. The specimen sequenced was PBMCs. This sequence was found in a man aged 18 to 30 in good health and CMV-seropositive. In nucleotides, the sequence is TGTGCCAGCAGAGCGGCCCGAAGCAATCAGCCCCAGCATTTT. Translated, this gives CASRAARSNQPQHF.